This T cell receptor beta chain came from a study of blood T cell repertoires in COVID-19. Across the study: There were acute and convalescent COVID-19 samples, and they came from the United States, Italy and Spain. PBMCs, B-cell-depleted T cells, or T cells provided the cDNA or gDNA that made up the material.

This clone appeared a few times. Original processing notes: Quantification of nucleated cells was approximated via reference gene primer amplification. Some clones are missing from TCRdb's copy, which holds only in-frame ones; the method was immunoSEQ multiplex PCR. The DNA gave D and trimming, while V, J and clone size come from that table. The top ten clones hold roughly 11% of a sample with approximately 170,000 clones, 81% of them seen once. V gave up 3 bases and J gave up 5 bases; unmatched junction bases: 10. Germline V gene data show CDR1 as SGHTA and CDR2 as FQGNSA. The CDR3 spans 17 residues.

The rearrangement links TRBV7-2 to TRBJ2-2, with 9 bases identical to TRBD2. Sequenced: peripheral blood. This clonotype was sampled from a man aged 55 to 70 with active or convalescent COVID-19. The CDR3 loop reads CASSLGPSGMGTGELFF. The CDR3 nucleotides are TGTGCCAGCAGCTTGGGGCCTAGCGGGATGGGGACCGGGGAGCTGTTTTTT.